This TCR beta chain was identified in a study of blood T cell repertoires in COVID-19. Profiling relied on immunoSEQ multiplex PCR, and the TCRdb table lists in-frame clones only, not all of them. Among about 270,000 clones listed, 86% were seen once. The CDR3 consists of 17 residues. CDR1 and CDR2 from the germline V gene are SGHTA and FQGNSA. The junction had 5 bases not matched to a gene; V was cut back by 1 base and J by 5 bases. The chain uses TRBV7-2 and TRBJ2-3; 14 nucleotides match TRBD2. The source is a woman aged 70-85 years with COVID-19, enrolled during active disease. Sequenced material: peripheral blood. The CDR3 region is CASSLGLAGGPEDTQYF. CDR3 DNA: TGTGCCAGCAGCTTAGGACTAGCGGGGGGGCCGGAAGATACGCAGTATTTT. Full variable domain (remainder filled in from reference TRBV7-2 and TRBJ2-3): GAGVSQSPSNKVTEKGKDVELRCDPISGHTALYWYRQSLGQGLEFLIYFQGNSAPDKSGLPSDRFSAERTGGSVSTLTIQRTQQEDSAVYLCASSLGLAGGPEDTQYFGPGTRLTVL.